This T cell receptor beta chain was identified in a study of patients and donors after allogeneic stem cell transplantation. Germline-derived CDR1 and CDR2 are DFQATT and SNEGSKA (reference sequence). The CDR3 loop spans 12 amino acids. TCRdb called the RT-PCR reads again in MiXCR, with one record for every CDR3 protein. The sample comprises around 160,000 distinct CDR3 sequences, about 30% of which are singletons, and 3.2% rests with the top ten. This rearrangement joins TRBV20-1 to TRBJ2-3; 8 bases fit TRBD2. The receptor's source is a human donor who was either an allogeneic HSCT recipient or a stem cell or donor lymphocyte infusion donor (not recorded which). It is not recorded whose cells these are; they may come from a transplant donor. Specimen: blood, either unsorted or a sorted T cell fraction (not recorded which). The CDR3: CQAGADTDTQYF. The DNA for the CDR3 is TGCCAAGCGGGAGCCGACACAGATACGCAGTATTTT.